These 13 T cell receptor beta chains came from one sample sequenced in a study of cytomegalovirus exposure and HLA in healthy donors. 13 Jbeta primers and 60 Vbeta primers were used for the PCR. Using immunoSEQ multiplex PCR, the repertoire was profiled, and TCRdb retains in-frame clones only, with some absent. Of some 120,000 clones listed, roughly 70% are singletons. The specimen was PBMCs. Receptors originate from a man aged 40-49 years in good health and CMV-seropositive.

The CDR3 reads CASSQDRDRGPREQYF. For the CDR3, the DNA is TGTGCCAGCAGCCAAGATAGAGACAGGGGACCCCGGGAGCAGTACTTC. This chain uses TRBV14 with TRBJ2-7, with 8 bases identical to TRBD1. The CDR3 covers 16 residues. Germline V gene data show CDR1 as SGHDN and CDR2 as FVKESK. Trimming at V came to 0 bases and at J to 7 bases, leaving 11 bases not matched to a gene.

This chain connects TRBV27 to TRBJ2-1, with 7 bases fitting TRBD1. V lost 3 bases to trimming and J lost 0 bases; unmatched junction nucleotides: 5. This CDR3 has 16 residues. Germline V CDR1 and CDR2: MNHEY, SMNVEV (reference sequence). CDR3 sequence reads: CASSLDRRSSYNEQFF. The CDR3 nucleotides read TGTGCCAGCAGTTTGGACAGGAGGAGCTCCTACAATGAGCAGTTCTTC.

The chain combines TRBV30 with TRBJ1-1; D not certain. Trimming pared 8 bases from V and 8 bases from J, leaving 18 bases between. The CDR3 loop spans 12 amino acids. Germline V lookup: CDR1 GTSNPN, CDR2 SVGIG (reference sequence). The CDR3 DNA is TGTGCCCTGATGTCAGCGCGGATCGAAGCTTTCTTT. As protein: CALMSARIEAFF.

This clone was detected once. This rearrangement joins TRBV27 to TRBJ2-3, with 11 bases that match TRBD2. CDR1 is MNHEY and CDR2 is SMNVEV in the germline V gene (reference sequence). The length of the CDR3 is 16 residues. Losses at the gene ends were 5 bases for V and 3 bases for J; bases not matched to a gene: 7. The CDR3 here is CASSTLAGGSTDTQYF. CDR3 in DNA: TGTGCCAGCAGTACCTTAGCGGGGGGGTCGACAGATACGCAGTATTTT.

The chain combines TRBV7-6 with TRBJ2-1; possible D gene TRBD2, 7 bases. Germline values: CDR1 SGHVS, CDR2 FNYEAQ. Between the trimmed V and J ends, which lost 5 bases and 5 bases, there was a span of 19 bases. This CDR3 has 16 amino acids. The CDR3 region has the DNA TGTGCCAGCAGCCCTAGGGGAGGGGGAAGTCACAATGAGCAGTTCTTC. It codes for CASSPRGGGSHNEQFF.

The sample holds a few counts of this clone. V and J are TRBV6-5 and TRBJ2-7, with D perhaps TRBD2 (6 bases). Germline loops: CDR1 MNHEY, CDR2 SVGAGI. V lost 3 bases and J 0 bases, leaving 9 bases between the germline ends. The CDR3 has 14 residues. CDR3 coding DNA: TGTGCCAGCAGTTATAGCGGCAGCTCCTACGAGCAGTACTTC. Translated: CASSYSGSSYEQYF.

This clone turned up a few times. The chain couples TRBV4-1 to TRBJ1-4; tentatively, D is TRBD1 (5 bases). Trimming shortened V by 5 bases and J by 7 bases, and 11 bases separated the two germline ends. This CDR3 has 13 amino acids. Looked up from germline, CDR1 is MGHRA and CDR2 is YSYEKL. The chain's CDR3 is CASSRGFSEKLFF. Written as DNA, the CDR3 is TGCGCCAGCAGCAGGGGATTTAGTGAAAAACTGTTTTTT.

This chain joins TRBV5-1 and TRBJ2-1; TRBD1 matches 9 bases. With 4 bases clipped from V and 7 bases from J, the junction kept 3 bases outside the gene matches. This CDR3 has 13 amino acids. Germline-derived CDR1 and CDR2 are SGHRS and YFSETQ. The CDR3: CASSPGQGNEQFF. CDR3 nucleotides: TGCGCCAGCAGCCCGGGACAGGGTAATGAGCAGTTCTTC. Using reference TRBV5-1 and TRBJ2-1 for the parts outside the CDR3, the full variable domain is KAGVTQTPRYLIKTRGQQVTLSCSPISGHRSVSWYQQTPGQGLQFLFEYFSETQRNKGNFPGRFSGRQFSNSRSEMNVSTLELGDSALYLCASSPGQGNEQFFGPGTRLTVL.

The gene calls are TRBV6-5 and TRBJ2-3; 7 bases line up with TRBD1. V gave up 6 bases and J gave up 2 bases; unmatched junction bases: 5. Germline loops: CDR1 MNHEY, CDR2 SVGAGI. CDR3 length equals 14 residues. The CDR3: CASSPGQLTDTQYF. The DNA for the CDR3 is TGTGCCAGCAGCCCGGGACAGCTCACAGATACGCAGTATTTT.

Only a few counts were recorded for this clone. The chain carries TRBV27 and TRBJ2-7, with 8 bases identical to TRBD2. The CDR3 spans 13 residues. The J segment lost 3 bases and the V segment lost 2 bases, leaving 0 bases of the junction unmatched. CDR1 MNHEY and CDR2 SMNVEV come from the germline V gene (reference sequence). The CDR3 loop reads CASSLSGSYEQYF. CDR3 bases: TGTGCCAGCAGTTTAAGCGGGAGCTACGAGCAGTACTTC.

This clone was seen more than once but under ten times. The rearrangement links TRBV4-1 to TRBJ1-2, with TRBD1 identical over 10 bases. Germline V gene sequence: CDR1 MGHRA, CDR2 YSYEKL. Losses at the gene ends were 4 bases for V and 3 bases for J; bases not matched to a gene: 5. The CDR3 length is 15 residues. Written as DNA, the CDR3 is TGCGCCAGCAGCCCCCGGGACAGGGGCGACTATGGCTACACCTTC. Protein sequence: CASSPRDRGDYGYTF.

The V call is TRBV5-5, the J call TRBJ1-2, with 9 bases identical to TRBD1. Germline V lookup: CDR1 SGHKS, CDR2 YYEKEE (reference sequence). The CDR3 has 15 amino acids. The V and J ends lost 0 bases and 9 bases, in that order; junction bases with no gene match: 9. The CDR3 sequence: CASSLGAGQGNRYTF. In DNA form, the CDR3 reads TGTGCCAGCAGCTTGGGGGCAGGACAGGGGAATCGCTACACCTTC.

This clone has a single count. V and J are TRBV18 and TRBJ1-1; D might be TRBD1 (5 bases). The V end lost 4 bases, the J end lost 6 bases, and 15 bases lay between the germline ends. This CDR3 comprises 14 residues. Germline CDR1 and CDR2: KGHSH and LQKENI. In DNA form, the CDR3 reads TGTGCCAGCTCACACCTTACAGGAGAGGCTGAAGCTTTCTTT. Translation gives CASSHLTGEAEAFF. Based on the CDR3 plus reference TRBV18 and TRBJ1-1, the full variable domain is NAGVMQNPRHLVRRRGQEARLRCSPMKGHSHVYWYRQLPEEGLKFMVYLQKENIIDESGMPKERFSAEFPKEGPSILRIQQVVRGDSAAYFCASSHLTGEAEAFFGQGTRLTVV.